The 8 T cell receptor beta chains below all came from one sample that was sequenced in a study of identical twins. TCRdb reprocessed the 5' RACE reads with MiXCR, giving one entry per CDR3 protein. The table shows under 500,000 distinct CDR3 sequences, with roughly an eighth occurring only once. In addition, the sample was reused for a study of yellow fever vaccine responses in identical twins.

Sequences were obtained from CD4+ T cells sorted from blood. The receptors were gathered from a woman between 18 and 29 years old in good health.

This clonotype has at least ten counts. This rearrangement joins TRBV29-1 to TRBJ2-7; D remains ambiguous. CDR3 length: 14 amino acids. V lost 5 bases and J 4 bases, leaving 18 bases between the germline ends. Looked up from germline, CDR1 is SQVTM and CDR2 is ANQGSEA. The CDR3 nucleotides are TGCAGCGTTTCGACCAGTGTATCTGTTTACGAGCAGTACTTC. Amino acid sequence: CSVSTSVSVYEQYF.

This clonotype was detected ten times or more. The J gene is TRBJ2-2, the V gene TRBV2; possibly TRBD2 for D (6 bases). The CDR3 has 13 amino acids. Trimming left V 0 bases short and J 7 bases short, with 6 bases between. CDR1 is SNHLY and CDR2 is FYNNEI in the germline V gene. In DNA form, the CDR3 reads TGTGCCAGCAGTGAAGCGGAGGGCGGGGAGCTGTTTTTT. Protein sequence: CASSEAEGGELFF. Complete variable domain (other parts from reference TRBV2 and TRBJ2-2): EPEVTQTPSHQVTQMGQEVILRCVPISNHLYFYWYRQILGQKVEFLVSFYNNEISEKSEIFDDQFSVERPDGSNFTLKIRSTKLEDSAMYFCASSEAEGGELFFGEGSRLTVL.

This clonotype was recorded at least ten times. The chain links TRBV29-1 to TRBJ1-2; a weak D match, TRBD1 (5 bases). Germline CDR1 is SQVTM and CDR2 is ANQGSEA. The V gene lost 4 bases and the J gene lost 0 bases, with 9 bases spanning the gap. CDR3 length: 13 residues. DNA of the CDR3: TGCAGCGTTGCGGGGGATGCTAACTATGGCTACACCTTC. It encodes CSVAGDANYGYTF.

The chain is built from TRBV6-4 and TRBJ2-1; 11 bases are shared with TRBD2. The CDR3 spans 16 residues. Germline CDR1 reads MRHNA; CDR2 reads SNTAGT. After removal of 6 bases from V and 4 bases from J, the junction contained 8 bases not matched to a gene. The CDR3 DNA is TGTGCCAGCAGCCCCTCTAGCGGGGGGTCTTACAATGAGCAGTTCTTC. This codes for CASSPSSGGSYNEQFF.

For this clonotype: Germline and junction disagree at one end, which may indicate a read error. The chain is built from TRBV5-1 and TRBJ2-5; weak D call: TRBD2 (5 bases). Germline CDR1 reads SGHRS; CDR2 reads YFSETQ. The CDR3 extends over 12 amino acids. The DNA for the CDR3 is TGCGCCACCAGCGCGGGCCAAGAGACCCAGTACTTC. This sequence encodes CATSAGQETQYF.

There are many counts of this clonotype. The chain employs TRBV29-1 and TRBJ2-7, with TRBD2 identical over 8 bases. Germline trimming cut 5 bases from V and 4 bases from J; bases unmatched to any gene: 1. CDR1 is SQVTM and CDR2 is ANQGSEA in the germline V gene. The CDR3 contains 11 residues. CDR3 nucleotides: TGCAGCGTTTCTAGCGGGTACGAGCAGTACTTC. It translates to CSVSSGYEQYF.

This clonotype was detected only a few times. The CDR3 sequence: CASRGLAFSYEQYF. CDR3 nucleotides: TGTGCCAGCAGGGGGCTAGCGTTCTCCTACGAGCAGTACTTC. J is TRBJ2-7 and V is TRBV28, with D tentatively TRBD2 (6 bases). Germline values: CDR1 MDHEN, CDR2 SYDVKM. This CDR3 has 14 residues. Trimming pared 6 bases from V and 0 bases from J, leaving 12 bases between.

This clonotype was recorded a few times. The chain joins TRBV20-1 to TRBJ2-2; 9 nucleotides align to TRBD2. The CDR3 runs 16 residues. Germline V gene lookup returns CDR1 DFQATT and CDR2 SNEGSKA (reference sequence). V trimming: 1 base; J trimming: 4 bases; junction bases outside the gene matches: 7. Here the CDR3 reads CSARAPAGGGTGELFF. CDR3 bases: TGCAGTGCTAGAGCCCCCGCGGGGGGGGGCACCGGGGAGCTGTTTTTT.